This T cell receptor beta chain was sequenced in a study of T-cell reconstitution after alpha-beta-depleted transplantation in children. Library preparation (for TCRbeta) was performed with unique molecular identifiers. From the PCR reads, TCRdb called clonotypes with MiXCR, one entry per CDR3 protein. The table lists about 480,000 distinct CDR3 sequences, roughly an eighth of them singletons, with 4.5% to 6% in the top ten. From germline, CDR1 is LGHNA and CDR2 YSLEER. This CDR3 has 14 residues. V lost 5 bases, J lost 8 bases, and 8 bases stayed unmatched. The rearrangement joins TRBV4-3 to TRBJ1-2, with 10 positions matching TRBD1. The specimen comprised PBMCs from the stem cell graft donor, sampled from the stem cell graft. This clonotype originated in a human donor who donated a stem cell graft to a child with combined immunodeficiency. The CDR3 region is CASSYLGQGDGYTF. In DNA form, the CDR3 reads TGCGCCAGCAGCTACTTAGGACAGGGGGACGGCTACACCTTC.